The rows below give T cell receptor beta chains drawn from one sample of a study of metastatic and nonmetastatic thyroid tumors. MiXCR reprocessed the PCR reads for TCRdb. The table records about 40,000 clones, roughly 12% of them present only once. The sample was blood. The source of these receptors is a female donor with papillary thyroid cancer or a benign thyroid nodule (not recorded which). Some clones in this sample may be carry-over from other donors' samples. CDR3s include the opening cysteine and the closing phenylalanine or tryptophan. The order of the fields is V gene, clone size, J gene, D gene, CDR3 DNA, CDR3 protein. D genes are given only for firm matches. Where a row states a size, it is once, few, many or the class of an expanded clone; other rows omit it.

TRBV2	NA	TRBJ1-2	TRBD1	TGTGCCAGCAGTGAGGACAGGACGTCCTATTTCTACACCTTC	CASSEDRTSYFYTF
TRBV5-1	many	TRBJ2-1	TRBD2	TGCGCCAGCAGCTTAGGGACTAGCGGGAATTCCCTCAATGAGCAGTTCTTC	CASSLGTSGNSLNEQFF
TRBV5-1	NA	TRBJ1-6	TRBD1	TGCGCCAGCAGTCTCGACAGGGCTTACTCACCCCTCCACTTT	CASSLDRAYSPLHF
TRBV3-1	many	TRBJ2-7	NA	TGTGCCAGCAGCCAAGGGCAGCGAACCTACGAGCAGTACTTC	CASSQGQRTYEQYF
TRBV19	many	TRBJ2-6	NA	TGTGCCAGTAGTAAACGGGCCGGAGACTCTGGGGCCAACGTCCTGACTTTC	CASSKRAGDSGANVLTF
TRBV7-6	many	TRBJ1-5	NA	TGTGCCAGCAGCCTCTCCGGGGGGAGCAATCAGCCCCAGCATTTT	CASSLSGGSNQPQHF
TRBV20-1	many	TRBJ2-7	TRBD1	TGCAGTGCTAGAGGCGGCCAGGACCATACCGGCGACAGGGACTACGAGCAGTACTTC	CSARGGQDHTGDRDYEQYF
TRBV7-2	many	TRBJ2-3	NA	TGTGCCAGCAGCTTATCCCCGACAGATACAGATACGCAGTATTTT	CASSLSPTDTDTQYF
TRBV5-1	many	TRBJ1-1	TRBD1	TGCGCCAGCCGTAATAGGGCAGACAGGGCTGACACTGAAGCTTTCTTT	CASRNRADRADTEAFF
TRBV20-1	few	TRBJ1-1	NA	TGCAGTGCTATTTCGGTTTCACGGGCCCGTGAAGCTTTCTTT	CSAISVSRAREAFF
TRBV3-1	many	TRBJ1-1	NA	TGTGCCAGCAGCCAAGCTACCGGCCTCCCCCTTTTT	CASSQATGLPLF
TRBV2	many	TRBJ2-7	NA	TGTGCCAGCAGAGAAGGGTCGAGCGAGCAGTACTTC	CASREGSSEQYF
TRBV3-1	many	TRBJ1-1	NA	TGTGCCAGCAGCCACCGGAGGGGGAACACTGAAGCTTTCTTT	CASSHRRGNTEAFF
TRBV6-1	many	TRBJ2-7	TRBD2	TGTGCCAGCAGTGTGCTAGCGGGAGGGGCTAGGGAGCAGTACTTC	CASSVLAGGAREQYF
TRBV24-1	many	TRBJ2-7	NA	TGTGCCACCAGTGATTTGTCCAACTACGAGCAGTACTTC	CATSDLSNYEQYF
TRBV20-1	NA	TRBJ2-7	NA	TGCAGTGCTAGAGATGGAGAGGGTATCCCCTACGAGCAGTACTTC	CSARDGEGIPYEQYF
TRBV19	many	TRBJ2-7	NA	TGTGCCAGTAGGTTATCTCCACTGGCTTTGGAGCAGTACTTC	CASRLSPLALEQYF
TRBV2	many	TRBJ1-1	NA	TGTGCCAGCAGTAGGCAGGGGACGAACACTGAAGCTTTCTTT	CASSRQGTNTEAFF
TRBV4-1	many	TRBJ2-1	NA	TGCGCCAGCAGCCATTCACATAACAATGAGCAGTTCTTC	CASSHSHNNEQFF
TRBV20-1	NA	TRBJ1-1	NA	TGCAGTGCCCCCCAGTCAGGTTTCGACACTGAAGCTTTCTTT	CSAPQSGFDTEAFF
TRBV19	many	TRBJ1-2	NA	TGTGCCAGTAGTATCTCAGGGGCACGGGACTATGGCTACACCTTC	CASSISGARDYGYTF
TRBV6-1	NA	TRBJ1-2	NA	TGTGCCAGCAAGGATAGCTTATACTATGGCTACACCTTC	CASKDSLYYGYTF
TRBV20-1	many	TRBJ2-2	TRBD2	TGCAGCTTATTACAGGCTAGCGGGAGAGGAACACCGGGGGAGCTGTTTTTT	CSLLQASGRGTPGELFF
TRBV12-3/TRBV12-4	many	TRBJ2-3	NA	TGTGCCAGCAGTTTTTTGGGCGGGGCCGACACAGATACGCAGTATTTT	CASSFLGGADTDTQYF
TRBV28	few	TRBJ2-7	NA	TGTGCCAGCCTCGAGGAGGGGTATGTTTGGGTGCAGTACTTC	CASLEEGYVWVQYF
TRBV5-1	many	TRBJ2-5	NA	TGCGCCAGCAGCACCTCAAGGTTGGGGGCCAGGGAGACCCAGTACTTC	CASSTSRLGARETQYF
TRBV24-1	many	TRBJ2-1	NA	TGTGCCACGGGACACCTGAGCTCCTACAATGAGCAGTTCTTC	CATGHLSSYNEQFF
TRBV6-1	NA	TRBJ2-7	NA	TGTGCCAGCACCCCTAGTAGGTCCTACGAGCAGTACTTC	CASTPSRSYEQYF
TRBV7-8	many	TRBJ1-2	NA	TGTGCCAGCAGCTTGCGGCTCGGCGGTACCCCTAACTATGGCTACACCTTC	CASSLRLGGTPNYGYTF
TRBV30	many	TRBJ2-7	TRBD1	TGTGCCTGGAGCCATCGGGACAGGGGAATCTACGAGCAGTACTTC	CAWSHRDRGIYEQYF
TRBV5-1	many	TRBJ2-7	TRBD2	TGCGCCAGCTCCACTAGCGACGCCTACGAGCAGTACTTT	CASSTSDAYEQYF
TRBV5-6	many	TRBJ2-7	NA	TGTGCCAGCACACCCGGGGTGGTGGGCGAGCAGTACTTC	CASTPGVVGEQYF
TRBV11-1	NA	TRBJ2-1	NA	TGTGCCAGCAGTCCGCGAAGCCCGACCCACAATGAGCAGTTCTTC	CASSPRSPTHNEQFF
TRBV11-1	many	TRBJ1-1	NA	TGTGCCAGCAGCTCGTTAATGGGCAGGGGAAGAAGTGAAGCTTTCTTT	CASSSLMGRGRSEAFF
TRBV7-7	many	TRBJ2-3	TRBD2	TGTGCTAGCAGCTATAGCGGGGGGAAAGATACGCAGTATTTT	CASSYSGGKDTQYF
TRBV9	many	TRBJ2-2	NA	TGTGCCAGCAGCGTATCGGGGGGCGGACTTTCCGGGGAGCTGTTTTTT	CASSVSGGGLSGELFF
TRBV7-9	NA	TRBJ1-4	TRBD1	TGTGTCAGCAGCCCGGGGCGGACAGGGATAGTTGAAAAACTGTTTTTT	CVSSPGRTGIVEKLFF
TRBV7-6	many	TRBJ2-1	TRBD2	TGTGCCAGCAGCCCCTTGACTAGCGGAGCCCACAATGAGCAGTTCTTC	CASSPLTSGAHNEQFF
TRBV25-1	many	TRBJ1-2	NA	TGTGCCAGCACTCCCGGGACGGCCTTTGGCTACACCTTC	CASTPGTAFGYTF
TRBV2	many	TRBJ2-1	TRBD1	TGTGCCAGCGGGGACAGGGGGCGCGATGAGCAGTTCTTC	CASGDRGRDEQFF
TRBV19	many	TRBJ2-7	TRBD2	TGTGCCAGTAGTATTAGCGGGACTACCTACGAGCAGTACTTC	CASSISGTTYEQYF
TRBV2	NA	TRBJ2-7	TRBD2	TGTGCCAGCAGTGAGAACTGCCTAGCGGGATTTGAGCAGTACTTC	CASSENCLAGFEQYF
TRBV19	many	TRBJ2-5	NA	TGTGCCAGTAGTCGGGGGCGGGGAGGGGAGCTGGAGACCCAGTACTTC	CASSRGRGGELETQYF
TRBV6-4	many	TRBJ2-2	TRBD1	TGTGCCAACAGACGACAGGGCCCGACCGGGGAGCTGTTTTTT	CANRRQGPTGELFF
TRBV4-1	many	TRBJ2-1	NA	TGCGCCAGCAGCCAAGTTCAGCGGGTGGCGGAGCAGTTCTTC	CASSQVQRVAEQFF
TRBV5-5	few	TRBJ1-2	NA	TGTGCCAGCAGCTTGGGTGCAGGGGAGGCCTATGGCTACACCTTC	CASSLGAGEAYGYTF
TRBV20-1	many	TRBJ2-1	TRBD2	TGCAGCCCTAGAAGTCTAGCGGGGGACACCTACAATGAGCAGTTCTTC	CSPRSLAGDTYNEQFF